The 7 T cell receptor beta chains below all came from one sample that was sequenced in a study of blood T cells in healthy people across ages. Combining a sample-barcoded 5' primer with a J-beta primer mix, a second PCR ran for roughly 7 to 12 cycles. One entry per CDR3 protein, called by TCRdb with MiXCR from the 5' RACE reads. Of around 1,500,000 distinct CDR3 sequences listed, about 30% are singletons. The sequencing input was blood. These receptors all come from a woman aged 25 to 39 in good health.

The chain uses TRBV9 and TRBJ2-3, with 7 bases that match TRBD1. V lost 3 bases and J lost 1; bases outside the gene matches: 8. The germline CDR1 and CDR2 sequences are SGDLS and YYNGEE. The CDR3 spans 16 residues. CDR3 DNA sequence: TGTGCCAGCAGCGGACAGGGAACGCTTGGCACAGATACGCAGTATTTT. It encodes CASSGQGTLGTDTQYF.

This clonotype showed up just a few times. The V gene is TRBV6-6, the J gene TRBJ2-7; D may be TRBD1 or TRBD2 (5 bases each). Germline CDR1 and CDR2: MNHNY and SVGAGI (reference sequence). The CDR3 is 16 amino acids. V dropped 6 bases and J dropped 1 base, with 19 bases sitting between them. CDR3 DNA sequence: TGTGCCAGCAGGCCCCGGTGGGACGCACTTTCCTACGAGCAGTACTTC. Its translation is CASRPRWDALSYEQYF.

The chain recombines TRBV12-3 or TRBV12-4 with TRBJ2-1; D remains unclear. V was cut by 2 bases and J by 3 bases, with 8 bases left in between. The CDR3 is 14 amino acids. CDR3 coding DNA: TGTGCCAGCAGTTTAAGTCTGGGCTACAATGAGCAGTTCTTC. Translating it yields CASSLSLGYNEQFF.

V gene TRBV2 combines with J gene TRBJ2-5; 14 bases agree with TRBD2. The V gene end was trimmed by 5 bases and the J gene end by 0 bases; junction bases not matched to a gene: 2. The CDR3 runs to 16 residues. CDR1 SNHLY and CDR2 FYNNEI come from the germline V gene. CDR3 residues: CASSKGLAGDQETQYF. The CDR3 coding sequence is TGTGCCAGCAGTAAGGGACTAGCGGGAGACCAAGAGACCCAGTACTTC.

The V and J genes are TRBV5-1 and TRBJ1-5, with 8 positions matching TRBD1. J gave up 5 bases and V 5 bases, and 3 bases lay outside the gene matches. Looked up from germline, CDR1 is SGHRS and CDR2 is YFSETQ. The CDR3 is 13 amino acids. The CDR3 DNA is TGCGCCAGCAGGGCGGACAGGGATCAGCCCCAGCATTTT. This translates into CASRADRDQPQHF.

V usage is TRBV3-1 and J usage is TRBJ1-1, with D unresolved. The CDR3 spans 13 residues. V lost 0 bases to trimming and J lost 5 bases, with 7 bases between them. Germline CDR1 reads LGHDT; CDR2 reads YNNKEL (reference sequence). CDR3 bases: TGTGCCAGCAGCCAAGAGGAACAAACTGAAGCTTTCTTT. Residues: CASSQEEQTEAFF.

The V gene is TRBV7-9, the J gene TRBJ2-3; D is unclear. The V and J ends lost 2 bases and 4 bases respectively, with 10 bases between them. The CDR3 covers 14 residues. Germline V gene lookup returns CDR1 SEHNR and CDR2 FQNEAQ (reference sequence). The CDR3 DNA is TGTGCCAGCAGCTTAAGGACCCCGCCAGATACGCAGTATTTT. Protein sequence: CASSLRTPPDTQYF. The whole variable domain, filled in from reference TRBV7-9 and TRBJ2-3, reads DTGVSQNPRHKITKRGQNVTFRCDPISEHNRLYWYRQTLGQGPEFLTYFQNEAQLEKSRLLSDRFSAERPKGSFSTLEIQRTEQGDSAMYLCASSLRTPPDTQYFGPGTRLTVL.